This T cell receptor (beta chain) was sequenced for a study of CXCR3-negative and CXCR3-positive naive CD8 T cells. Whole-study findings and limits: Surface CD5 matched across naive subsets, and TRB CDR3 properties served to infer TCR strength.

CDR1 and CDR2 from the germline V gene are MDHEN and SYDVKM. The CDR3 loop spans 12 amino acids. Carrying UMI labels, the TRB cDNA libraries were prepared through 5' RACE. TCRdb re-analyzed the 5' RACE reads; it lists each CDR3 protein once, without DNA. Its clone listing holds over 35,000 distinct CDR3 sequences. Each CD8+ T cell subset was sorted in triplicate, approximately 270,000 cells each. CD45RO-CCR7+CD27+CD95- defined naive CD8+ T cells. As for this clonotype: Its antigen is undetermined.

The chain couples TRBV28 to TRBJ1-1. The sequenced sample consisted of naive CXCR3- CD8+ T cells from blood. Sample subset: CD45RO-CCR7+CD27+CD95- naive CD8+ T cells lacking CXCR3 (TNR3-). The sequence was collected from a human donor in good health. Some clones in this sample may be carry-over from other donors' samples. CDR3 amino acids: CASSLTVTEAFF.